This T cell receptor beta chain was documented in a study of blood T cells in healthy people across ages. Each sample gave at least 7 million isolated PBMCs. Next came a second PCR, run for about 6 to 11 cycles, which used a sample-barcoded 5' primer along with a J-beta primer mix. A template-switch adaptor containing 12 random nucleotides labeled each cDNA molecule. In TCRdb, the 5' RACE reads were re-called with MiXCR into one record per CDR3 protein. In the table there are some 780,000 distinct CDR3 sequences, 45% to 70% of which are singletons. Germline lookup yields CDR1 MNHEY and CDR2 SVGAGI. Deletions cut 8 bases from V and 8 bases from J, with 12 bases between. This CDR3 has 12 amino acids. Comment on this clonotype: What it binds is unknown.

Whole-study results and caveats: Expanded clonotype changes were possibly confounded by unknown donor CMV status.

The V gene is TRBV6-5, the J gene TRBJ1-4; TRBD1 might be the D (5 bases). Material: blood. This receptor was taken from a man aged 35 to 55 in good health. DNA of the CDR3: TGTGCCAGCGGGACTGAGGGGGAAAAACTGTTTTTT. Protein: CASGTEGEKLFF.